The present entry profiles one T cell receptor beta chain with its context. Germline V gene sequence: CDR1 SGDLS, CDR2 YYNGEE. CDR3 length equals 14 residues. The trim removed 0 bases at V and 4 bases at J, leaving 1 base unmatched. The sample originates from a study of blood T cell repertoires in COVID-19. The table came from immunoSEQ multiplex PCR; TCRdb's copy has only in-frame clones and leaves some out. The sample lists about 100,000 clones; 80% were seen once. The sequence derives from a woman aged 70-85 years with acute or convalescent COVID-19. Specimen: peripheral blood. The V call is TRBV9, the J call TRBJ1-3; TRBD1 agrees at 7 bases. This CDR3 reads CASSVAGQGNTIYF. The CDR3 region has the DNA TGTGCCAGCAGCGTAGCGGGACAGGGAAACACCATATATTTT.